This T cell receptor (beta chain) is drawn from a study of breast tumors, draining lymph nodes, adjacent tissues. Samples came from axillary lymph nodes draining the breast cancer. A few counts support this clonotype. Trimming at V came to 6 bases and at J to 1 base, leaving 2 bases not matched to a gene. CDR3 length: 13 amino acids. The germline V gene has CDR1 MNHEY and CDR2 SVGAGI. TCRdb analysed the multiplex PCR reads with MiXCR anew, one entry per CDR3 protein. The data contain roughly 220,000 distinct CDR3 sequences, about 34% of them singletons. The TCR was taken from a female donor with breast cancer. Some clones in this sample may be carry-over from other donors' samples. The sample consisted of axillary lymph node tissue. The chain links TRBV6-5 to TRBJ1-1; TRBD1 agrees at 7 bases. In DNA, the CDR3 is TGTGCCAGCAGGGACAGGCCGAACACTGAAGCTTTCTTT. This gives the protein CASRDRPNTEAFF.